This TCR beta chain derives from a study of T cells in localized non-small cell lung cancer. Produced via immunoSEQ multiplex PCR; TCRdb's table is partial and in-frame only. The sample yields 45,000 to 55,000 clones, roughly 85% seen once. Study-level results: Appearances in adjacent lung were noted for a median 57 of the top 100 tumor clones. Sequencing covered just one tumor region, so heterogeneity cannot be ruled out. A denser population of T cells in blood accompanied longer overall survival. Uninvolved adjacent lung showed higher T cell clonality than tumor.

Concerning this clone: The target antigen is unknown.

V shed 6 bases and J shed 5 bases, with 14 bases lying between them. Looked up from germline, CDR1 is MNHNY and CDR2 is SVGAGI (reference sequence). This CDR3 is built from 14 residues. Sequences were derived from peripheral blood, sampled before any cancer treatment. The chain combines TRBV6-6 with TRBJ1-5; weak D call: TRBD1 (5 bases). The sequence derives from a male donor older than 55 with stage III squamous cell lung carcinoma. CDR3: CASRRTGSYQPQHF. The CDR3 coding sequence is TGTGCCAGCAGGCGCACAGGCAGCTATCAGCCCCAGCATTTT.